This entry lists 30 T cell receptor beta chains sequenced from one sample in a study of neurological immune-mediated disorders. TCRdb re-called the 5' RACE reads through MiXCR, storing one row per CDR3 protein. The sample shows about 66,000 distinct CDR3 sequences, 3.9% of them seen only once. Sequenced: PBMCs. These receptors were taken from a man aged 25-40 years with multiple sclerosis.

This clonotype was detected ten times or more. This rearrangement joins TRBV20-1 to TRBJ2-7, with TRBD1 identical over 9 bases. The CDR3 covers 14 residues. Trimming took 5 bases from V and 5 from J; bases not matched to a gene: 10. CDR1 and CDR2 (germline): DFQATT, SNEGSKA (reference sequence). The CDR3 loop is CSAERQNRGHEQYF. CDR3 coding DNA: TGCAGTGCTGAAAGACAAAACAGGGGGCACGAGCAGTACTTC.

This clonotype was observed a few times. With a much larger clone just one base away, this may be a read error. The genes are TRBV4-1 and TRBJ1-5; D gene ambiguous. This CDR3 spans 14 amino acids. Germline V gives CDR1 MGHRA, CDR2 YSYEKL. V lost 0 bases to trimming and J lost 10 bases, with 13 bases between them. CDR3 amino acids: CASSQDTGSGPQHF. As DNA, the CDR3 is TGCGCCAGCAGCCAAGACACGGGGTCTGGACCCCAGCATTTT.

This clonotype was counted at least ten times. The chain couples TRBV12-3 or TRBV12-4 to TRBJ2-7; 9 bases are a match to TRBD1. CDR3 length equals 15 residues. With V trimmed by 5 bases and J by 4 bases, 9 bases remained unmatched. CDR3 sequence reads: CASSPPGQGWYEQYF. The CDR3 nucleotides read TGTGCCAGCAGTCCCCCAGGACAGGGGTGGTACGAGCAGTACTTC.

This clonotype was recorded many times. The rearrangement uses TRBV5-1 and TRBJ2-7; D uncertain. The CDR3 consists of 15 residues. Germline V lookup: CDR1 SGHRS, CDR2 YFSETQ. V was shortened by 0 bases and J by 3 bases, with 13 bases between the two germline ends. CDR3: CASSLGPAVLYEQYF. The DNA for the CDR3 is TGCGCCAGCAGCTTGGGTCCGGCAGTGCTCTACGAGCAGTACTTC.

This clonotype was recorded many times. The gene calls are TRBV14 and TRBJ2-3, with unresolved D. The germline gives CDR1 SGHDN, CDR2 FVKESK. Trimming took 8 bases from V and 1 from J, leaving 10 bases between them. The CDR3 covers 13 residues. CDR3 region: CASRMSGTDTQYF. CDR3 nucleotides: TGTGCCAGCCGGATGTCGGGCACAGATACGCAGTATTTT.

This clonotype was counted ten times or more. CDR3 residues: CSANPRRGIYGYTF. CDR3 sequence (DNA): TGCAGTGCTAACCCCCGCAGGGGGATATATGGCTACACCTTC. The rearrangement uses TRBV20-1 and TRBJ1-2, with 7 bases aligning to TRBD1. Germline CDR1 DFQATT, CDR2 SNEGSKA (reference sequence). Trimming took 4 bases from V and 5 from J; bases not matched to a gene: 10. The length of the CDR3 is 14 residues.

This clonotype was counted ten times or more. The chain combines TRBV7-6 with TRBJ2-2, with TRBD2 as a possible D gene (5 bases). Germline CDR1 is SGHVS and CDR2 is FNYEAQ. The CDR3 covers 14 residues. V lost 5 bases and J lost 0, with 7 bases in between. The CDR3 DNA is TGTGCCAGCAGCCGGACTGCGAACACCGGGGAGCTGTTTTTT. Its protein product is CASSRTANTGELFF.

Ten or more counts support this clonotype. The rearrangement uses TRBV20-1 and TRBJ2-7, with a possible D match to TRBD2 (7 bases). The CDR3 loop spans 16 amino acids. Trimming cost V 3 bases and J 1 base, with 19 bases left between them. Looked up from germline, CDR1 is DFQATT and CDR2 is SNEGSKA (reference sequence). CDR3 sequence (DNA): TGCAGTGCTAGCCAACGGGGGGCAACTACATCCTACGAGCAGTACTTC. It codes for CSASQRGATTSYEQYF.

This clonotype occurred many times. The rearrangement links TRBV20-1 to TRBJ2-2, with D possibly being TRBD2 (6 bases). Trimming shortened V by 1 base and J by 4 bases, and 19 bases separated the two germline ends. Germline-derived CDR1 and CDR2 are DFQATT and SNEGSKA (reference sequence). This CDR3 is 17 amino acids long. CDR3 in amino acids: CSARATGTSKGTGELFF. The CDR3 DNA is TGCAGTGCTAGAGCCACCGGGACTTCGAAGGGCACCGGGGAGCTGTTTTTT.

This clonotype appeared many times. The rearrangement joins TRBV2 to TRBJ2-7; no definite D call. CDR3 size: 10 residues. The V gene lost 2 bases and the J gene lost 4 bases, with 0 bases spanning the gap. CDR1 and CDR2 from the germline V gene are SNHLY and FYNNEI. This CDR3 is CASSEYEQYF. The CDR3 nucleotides read TGTGCCAGCAGTGAATACGAGCAGTACTTC.

This clonotype has just a few counts. The chain carries TRBV20-1 and TRBJ1-4, with 9 bases matching TRBD1. Trimming removed 1 base from V and 8 bases from J; junction bases left unmatched: 8. Germline V lookup: CDR1 DFQATT, CDR2 SNEGSKA (reference sequence). The CDR3 length is 15 residues. The CDR3 is CSARGGQGFGEKLFF. The CDR3 DNA reads TGCAGTGCTAGAGGCGGACAGGGGTTTGGGGAAAAACTGTTTTTT.

This clonotype was seen repeatedly, ten times or more. This chain connects TRBV20-1 to TRBJ1-1; D might be TRBD1 (5 bases). Germline V lookup: CDR1 DFQATT, CDR2 SNEGSKA (reference sequence). V lost 3 bases and J lost 0, with 17 bases in between. The CDR3 contains 16 residues. DNA for the CDR3: TGCAGTGCTAGGGTCGGGGGTTCAGGATTGAACACTGAAGCTTTCTTT. Protein product: CSARVGGSGLNTEAFF.

This clonotype was detected many times. The chain has TRBV7-2 and TRBJ2-6; D remains unclear. Germline V gene sequence: CDR1 SGHTA, CDR2 FQGNSA. The CDR3 is made up of 17 amino acids. Between the trimmed V and J ends, which lost 1 base and 0 bases, there was a span of 10 bases. The CDR3 DNA reads as TGTGCCAGCAGCTTAGTTAGGGCTAGCTCTGGGGCCAACGTCCTGACTTTC. This codes for CASSLVRASSGANVLTF.

As regards this clonotype: A much larger clone differs from this one at a single base, so this may be a read error. The gene calls are TRBV20-1 and TRBJ2-7; D is undetermined. CDR1 and CDR2 (germline): DFQATT, SNEGSKA (reference sequence). V was pared by 0 bases and J by 0 bases, with 12 bases between. The CDR3 has 15 amino acids. CDR3 sequence: CSARDGTVSSYEQYF. The CDR3 DNA reads as TGCAGTGCTAGAGATGGAACAGTGAGCTCCTACGAGCAGTACTTC.

This clonotype showed up many times. The chain is built from TRBV5-5 and TRBJ2-3; D not resolved. Germline V gene lookup returns CDR1 SGHKS and CDR2 YYEKEE (reference sequence). V lost 0 bases and J 8 bases, leaving 10 bases between the germline ends. The CDR3 contains 13 residues. This CDR3 is CASSLDTLPTQYF. CDR3 sequence (DNA): TGTGCCAGCAGCTTGGATACCCTCCCTACGCAGTATTTT.

This clonotype was found many times. The chain carries TRBV20-1 and TRBJ2-5; possibly TRBD1 or TRBD2 for D (5 bases each). The length of the CDR3 is 15 residues. From germline, CDR1 is DFQATT and CDR2 SNEGSKA (reference sequence). Trimming took off 0 bases at V and 4 bases at J, with 15 bases between the two ends. Here the CDR3 DNA reads TGCAGTGCTAGAGATCCTCGGGGCATGGCAGAGACCCAGTACTTC. Translating it yields CSARDPRGMAETQYF.

At least ten counts were recorded for this clonotype. V gene TRBV6-5 combines with J gene TRBJ2-5; the match to TRBD2 covers 10 bases. V lost 6 bases to trimming and J lost 7 bases; unmatched junction nucleotides: 2. This CDR3 has 12 amino acids. Germline loops: CDR1 MNHEY, CDR2 SVGAGI. The chain's CDR3 is CASRLAGGTQYF. Here the CDR3 DNA reads TGTGCCAGCAGATTAGCGGGGGGGACCCAGTACTTC.

This clonotype appeared many times. The V call is TRBV29-1, the J call TRBJ2-5, with D unclear. Germline-derived CDR1 and CDR2 are SQVTM and ANQGSEA. The length of the CDR3 is 10 residues. V was clipped by 2 bases and J by 5 bases, with 3 bases between them. The CDR3 bases are TGCAGCGTTGAAAGCGAGACCCAGTACTTC. It translates to CSVESETQYF. The whole variable domain, filled in from reference TRBV29-1 and TRBJ2-5, reads SAVISQKPSRDICQRGTSLTIQCQVDSQVTMMFWYRQQPGQSLTLIATANQGSEATYESGFVIDKFPISRPNLTFSTLTVSNMSPEDSSIYLCSVESETQYFGPGTRLLVL.

There are many counts of this clonotype. The rearrangement links TRBV27 to TRBJ2-3, with 7 bases aligning to TRBD1. V shed 6 bases, J shed 1 base, and the junction held 10 bases outside the gene matches. The CDR3 extends over 16 amino acids. Germline CDR1 MNHEY, CDR2 SMNVEV (reference sequence). CDR3 amino acids: CASSSGQSHGTDTQYF. The CDR3 DNA reads TGTGCCAGCAGCTCGGGACAGTCCCACGGCACAGATACGCAGTATTTT.

This clonotype has a handful of counts. The chain recombines TRBV7-9 with TRBJ2-3, with 7 bases fitting TRBD1. V trimming: 4 bases; J trimming: 2 bases; junction bases outside the gene matches: 3. Germline CDR1 SEHNR, CDR2 FQNEAQ (reference sequence). The CDR3 sequence is 14 residues long. The CDR3 is CASSSTGSTDTQYF. The CDR3 DNA sequence: TGTGCCAGCAGCTCGACAGGGTCCACAGATACGCAGTATTTT.

This clonotype was seen repeatedly, ten times or more. The chain combines TRBV5-1 with TRBJ1-1; D might be TRBD1 (5 bases). V was shortened by 5 bases and J by 1 base, with 15 bases between the two germline ends. The CDR3 length is 15 residues. Germline CDR1 reads SGHRS; CDR2 reads YFSETQ. CDR3 in DNA: TGCGCCAGCAGGCGGACATGGGGCGCGAACACTGAAGCTTTCTTT. Its translation: CASRRTWGANTEAFF.

This clonotype was picked up many times. In DNA, the CDR3 is TGTGCCAGCAGTTCCCCCCATGGTACAGCTAACTATGGCTACACCTTC. Its protein product is CASSSPHGTANYGYTF. The V and J genes are TRBV6-5 and TRBJ1-2; no reliable D call. V lost 4 bases to trimming and J lost 0 bases, with 15 bases between them. The germline V gene has CDR1 MNHEY and CDR2 SVGAGI. The CDR3 extends over 16 amino acids.

The sample holds many counts of this clonotype. This chain links TRBV29-1 with TRBJ2-7, with 7 positions matching TRBD1. V dropped 8 bases and J dropped 3; count of bases not matched to a gene: 7. The CDR3 totals 12 residues. The germline V gene has CDR1 SQVTM and CDR2 ANQGSEA. The CDR3 DNA follows: TGCAGCTTCTGGGACAGCCTCTACGAGCAGTACTTC. This sequence encodes CSFWDSLYEQYF.

This clonotype was seen ten or more times. The genes are TRBV4-3 and TRBJ2-4; D is undetermined. V gave up 0 bases and J gave up 0 bases, with 12 bases separating them. The CDR3 contains 17 residues. The V gene's germline CDR1 is LGHNA and CDR2 YSLEER. The CDR3 sequence is CASSQEWTGLAKNIQYF. CDR3 DNA sequence: TGCGCCAGCAGCCAAGAATGGACGGGCCTAGCCAAAAACATTCAGTACTTC.

This clonotype was observed at least ten times. The CDR3 DNA reads as TGTGCCAGCAGCGCCACAATGATGGAAGACCGCTACGAGCAGTACTTC. This gives the protein CASSATMMEDRYEQYF. The genes are TRBV11-2 and TRBJ2-7; no clear D. V dropped 5 bases and J dropped 3 bases, with 20 bases sitting between them. The CDR3 runs to 16 residues. The germline gives CDR1 SGHAT, CDR2 FQNNGV.

The table lists this clonotype with a few counts. CDR3 loop: CACPGRMNTEAFF. CDR3 bases: TGTGCCTGCCCGGGACGGATGAACACTGAAGCTTTCTTT. The rearrangement joins TRBV30 to TRBJ1-1; tentatively, D is TRBD1 (5 bases). V lost 6 bases and J lost 0, with 11 bases in between. CDR3 length: 13 amino acids. CDR1 is GTSNPN, CDR2 SVGIG, per germline (reference sequence).

This clonotype was seen repeatedly, ten times or more. The chain carries TRBV5-1 and TRBJ2-1, with TRBD2 identical over 13 bases. The CDR3 spans 15 residues. Germline CDR1 reads SGHRS; CDR2 reads YFSETQ. Trimming took 4 bases from V and 9 from J; bases not matched to a gene: 7. This CDR3 reads CASSPTSGGAGEQFF. CDR3 nucleotides: TGCGCCAGCAGCCCCACTAGCGGGGGGGCAGGTGAGCAGTTCTTC.

Ten or more counts support this clonotype. The V call is TRBV9, the J call TRBJ2-2, with 8 positions matching TRBD1. The CDR3 length is 14 residues. Germline-derived CDR1 and CDR2 are SGDLS and YYNGEE. Trimming cost V 4 bases and J 6 bases; bases outside gene matches: 5. CDR3 loop: CASSIQGEAGELFF. The CDR3 DNA follows: TGTGCCAGCAGCATACAGGGGGAAGCCGGGGAGCTGTTTTTT.

This clonotype was seen ten or more times. The CDR3 spells CSVAAAINQPQHF. The CDR3 DNA is TGCAGCGTTGCGGCGGCAATAAATCAGCCCCAGCATTTT. The V gene is TRBV29-1, the J gene TRBJ1-5; D ambiguous. CDR1 SQVTM and CDR2 ANQGSEA come from the germline V gene. V was trimmed by 4 bases and J by 4 bases, leaving 11 bases between them. This CDR3 has 13 amino acids.

This clonotype occurred many times. The chain joins TRBV7-9 to TRBJ2-7; TRBD1 matches 10 bases. J lost 2 bases, V lost 5 bases, and 6 bases had no gene match. CDR1 and CDR2 (germline): SEHNR, FQNEAQ (reference sequence). The CDR3 has 15 amino acids. The chain's CDR3 is CASSDGTGVTYEQYF. The CDR3 DNA sequence: TGTGCCAGCAGCGATGGGACAGGGGTAACCTACGAGCAGTACTTC.